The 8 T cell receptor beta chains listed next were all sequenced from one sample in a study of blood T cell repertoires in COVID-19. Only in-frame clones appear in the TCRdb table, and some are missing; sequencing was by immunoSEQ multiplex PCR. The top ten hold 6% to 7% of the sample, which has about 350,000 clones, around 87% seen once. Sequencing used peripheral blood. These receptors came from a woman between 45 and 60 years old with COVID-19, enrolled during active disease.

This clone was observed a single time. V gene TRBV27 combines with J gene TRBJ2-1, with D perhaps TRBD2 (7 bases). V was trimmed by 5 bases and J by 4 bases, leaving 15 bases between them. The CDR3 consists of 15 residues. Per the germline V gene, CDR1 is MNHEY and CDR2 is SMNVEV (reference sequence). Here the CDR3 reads CASSRGGDLYNEQFF. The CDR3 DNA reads TGTGCCAGCAGTAGGGGGGGGGATTTGTACAATGAGCAGTTCTTC.

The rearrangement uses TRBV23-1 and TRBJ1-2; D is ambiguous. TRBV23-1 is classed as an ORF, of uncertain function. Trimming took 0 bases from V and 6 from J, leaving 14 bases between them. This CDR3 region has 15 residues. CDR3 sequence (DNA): TGCGCCAGCAGTCAATCGTACAGCTCCAGGAATGGCTACACCTTC. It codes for CASSQSYSSRNGYTF.

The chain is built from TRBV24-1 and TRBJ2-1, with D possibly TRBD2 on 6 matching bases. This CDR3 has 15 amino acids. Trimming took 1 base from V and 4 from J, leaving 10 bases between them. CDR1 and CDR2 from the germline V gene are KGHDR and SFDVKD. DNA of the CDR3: TGTGCCACCAGTGATTTTTTGGCGGGATACAATGAGCAGTTCTTC. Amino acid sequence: CATSDFLAGYNEQFF.

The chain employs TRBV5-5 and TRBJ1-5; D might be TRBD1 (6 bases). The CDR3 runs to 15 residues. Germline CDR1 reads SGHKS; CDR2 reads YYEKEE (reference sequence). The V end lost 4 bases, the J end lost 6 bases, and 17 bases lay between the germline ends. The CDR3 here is CASSPGGGISQPQHF. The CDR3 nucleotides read TGTGCCAGCAGCCCCGGGGGGGGCATCAGTCAGCCCCAGCATTTT.

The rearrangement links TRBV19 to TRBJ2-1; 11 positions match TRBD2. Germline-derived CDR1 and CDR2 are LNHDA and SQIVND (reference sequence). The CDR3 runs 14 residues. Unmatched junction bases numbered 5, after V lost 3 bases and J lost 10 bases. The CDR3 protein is CASSIGSGREEQFF. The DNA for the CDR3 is TGTGCCAGTAGTATTGGTAGCGGGAGGGAAGAGCAGTTCTTC.

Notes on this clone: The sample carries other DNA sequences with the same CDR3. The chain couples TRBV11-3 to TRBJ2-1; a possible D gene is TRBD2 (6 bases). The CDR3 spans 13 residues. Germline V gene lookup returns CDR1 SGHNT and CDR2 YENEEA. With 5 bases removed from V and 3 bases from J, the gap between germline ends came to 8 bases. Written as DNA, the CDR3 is TGTGCCAGCAGCAGTAGCGGCTACAATGAGCAGTTCTTC. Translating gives CASSSSGYNEQFF.

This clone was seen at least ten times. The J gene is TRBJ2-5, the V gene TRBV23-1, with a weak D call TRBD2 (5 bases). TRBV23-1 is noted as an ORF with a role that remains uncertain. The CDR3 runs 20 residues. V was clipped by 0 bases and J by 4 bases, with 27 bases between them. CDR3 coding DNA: TGCGCCAGCAGTCAATCGGAGACCCTCCCGGGGAAAGTTAAAGCAGAGACCCAGTACTTC. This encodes CASSQSETLPGKVKAETQYF.

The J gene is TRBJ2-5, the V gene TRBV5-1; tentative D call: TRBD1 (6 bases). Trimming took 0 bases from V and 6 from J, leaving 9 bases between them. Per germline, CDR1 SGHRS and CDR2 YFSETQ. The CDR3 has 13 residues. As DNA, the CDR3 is TGCGCCAGCAGCTTGGGCCAGGGGCAGACCCAGTACTTC. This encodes CASSLGQGQTQYF.